These T cell receptor beta chains were read from a single sample in a study of blood T cells in healthy people across ages. Via MiXCR, TCRdb re-called the 5' RACE reads, giving one row per CDR3 protein. The sample carries 870,000 or so distinct CDR3 sequences, 25% to 30% recorded once. The sample taken for sequencing was blood. These receptors were taken from a woman older than 75 in good health. Each CDR3 is given with its conserved first and last residue. The D gene is left open where the match is weak. Where a row states a size, it is once, few, many or the class of an expanded clone; other rows omit it.

TRBJ1-1 NA NA TRBV7-2 TGTGCCAGCAGCACTCAGGGGTATGTCACTGAAGCTTTCTTT CASSTQGYVTEAFF
TRBJ1-1 NA NA TRBV7-2 TGTGCCAGCAGCCCCCGGTCCGGGATCACTGAAGCTTTCTTT CASSPRSGITEAFF
TRBJ2-5 few NA TRBV7-2 TGTGCCAGCAGCTTGTTAGACTACCAAGAGACCCAGTACTTC CASSLLDYQETQYF
TRBJ1-5 few TRBD1 TRBV5-4 TGTGCCAGGGGACAGGGGGCGTGTGGCAATCAGCCCCAGCATTTT CARGQGACGNQPQHF
TRBJ1-5 NA NA TRBV30 TGTGCCTGGAGTGTACGTGGTCAGGGGTTTCAGCCCCAGCATTTT CAWSVRGQGFQPQHF
TRBJ1-4 few NA TRBV28 TGTGCCAGCAGTATATCAGGGGATAATGAAAAACTGTTTTTT CASSISGDNEKLFF
TRBJ2-6 few TRBD1 TRBV7-2 TGTGCCAACAGACAGGGTGGCTCGGGGGCCAACGTCCTGACTTTC CANRQGGSGANVLTF
TRBJ2-3 many NA TRBV21-1 TGTGCCAGCAGTGATAGTAAGCGCGGGGGACATCGCACAGATACGCAGTATTTT CASSDSKRGGHRTDTQYF
TRBJ1-1 NA NA TRBV20-1 TGCAGTGTTGGGGACTGGAACACTGAAGCTTTCTTT CSVGDWNTEAFF
TRBJ2-1 NA NA TRBV2 TGTGCCAGCAGCCGGGGGTTTCCGCTTGACAATGAGCAGTTCTTC CASSRGFPLDNEQFF
TRBJ1-1 NA TRBD1 TRBV6-2/TRBV6-3 TGTGCCAGCACCCACTCATGGGACAGGGAAACTGAAGCTTTCTTT CASTHSWDRETEAFF
TRBJ2-7 NA NA TRBV7-2 TGTGCCAGCAGCTTCCTAGCGACCAGCTCCTACGAGCAGTACTTC CASSFLATSSYEQYF
TRBJ2-3 NA NA TRBV7-2 TGTGCCAGCAGCCTTATGGAGGGCACAGATACGCAGTATTTT CASSLMEGTDTQYF
TRBJ2-3 many TRBD2 TRBV6-5 TGTGCCAGCAGTTACTCCGGGCTAGCGGGGGCCCGGCCCACAGATACGCAGTATTTT CASSYSGLAGARPTDTQYF
TRBJ2-5 few TRBD1 TRBV5-1 TGCGCCAGCAGCTTGGCCAAGGGGGCTGGGGCTGATGAGCAGTACTTC CASSLAKGAGADEQYF
TRBJ2-3 many TRBD2 TRBV12-3/TRBV12-4 TGTGCCAGCAGTTTAGCGGGGGGGAGAGCAGATACGCAGTATTTT CASSLAGGRADTQYF
TRBJ2-7 few NA TRBV2 TGTGCCAGCACTCAGGACAGCTACGAGCAGTACTTC CASTQDSYEQYF
TRBJ2-6 NA NA TRBV19 TGTGCCAGTAGTATAGGCCGGAACTCTGGGGCCAACGTCCTGACTTTC CASSIGRNSGANVLTF